The rows below give T cell receptor beta chains drawn from one sample of a study of T cell responses to AZD1222 COVID-19 vaccine. Clones were read by immunoSEQ multiplex PCR, and TCRdb kept only the in-frame ones, dropping some. This table holds more than 75,000 clones, 90% found once. The material sequenced was peripheral blood, taken on day 0 of AZD1222 vaccination. Receptors were obtained from an adult in good health. The CDR3 runs from the conserved cysteine through the conserved F or W. The D gene is left open where the match is weak. Clone size is stated in some rows and not others, as once, few, many or a class when expanded.

size: .
J: TRBJ2-7
D: TRBD2
V: TRBV6-2/TRBV6-3
DNA: TGTGCCAGCAGTCGGACTAGCGGGAGGGGAAAGGAATCCTACGAGCAGTACTTC
CDR3: CASSRTSGRGKESYEQYF

size: .
J: TRBJ2-3
D: TRBD2
V: TRBV7-2
DNA: TGTGCCAGCAGTAGCCTGGGACTAGCGGGAGGGCCTGGAACAGATACGCAGTATTTT
CDR3: CASSSLGLAGGPGTDTQYF

size: .
J: TRBJ1-1
D: .
V: TRBV11-2
DNA: TGTGCCAGCAGCTTCCAGGGAGAAACTGAAGCTTTCTTT
CDR3: CASSFQGETEAFF

size: .
J: TRBJ2-1
D: .
V: TRBV19
DNA: TGTGCCAGTACCCTAGACAGGTCTTACAATGAGCAGTTCTTC
CDR3: CASTLDRSYNEQFF

size: .
J: TRBJ2-7
D: .
V: TRBV27
DNA: TGTGCCAGCAGTTTTGGGCGGCCTCCCTACGAGCAGTACTTC
CDR3: CASSFGRPPYEQYF

size: once
J: TRBJ2-5
D: TRBD2
V: TRBV7-7
DNA: TGTGCTAGCAGCTTAGACGGCAGCGGGGGATCTTTGGGGACCCAGTACTTC
CDR3: CASSLDGSGGSLGTQYF

size: .
J: TRBJ2-4
D: .
V: TRBV15
DNA: TGTGCCACCAGCAGAGAAGGAGGGGGCTTGGCCAAAAACATTCAGTACTTC
CDR3: CATSREGGGLAKNIQYF

size: .
J: TRBJ2-7
D: .
V: TRBV6-2/TRBV6-3
DNA: TGTGCCAGCAGTTACGCGGGGCCCGCCTACGAGCAGTACTTC
CDR3: CASSYAGPAYEQYF

size: .
J: TRBJ1-5
D: TRBD1
V: TRBV28
DNA: TGTGCCAGCAGTACCGGACAGGGTACCACTCAGCCCCAGCATTTT
CDR3: CASSTGQGTTQPQHF

size: .
J: TRBJ2-3
D: .
V: TRBV29-1
DNA: TGCAGCGTTGAAGAAGCCACAGATACGCAGTATTTT
CDR3: CSVEEATDTQYF

size: .
J: TRBJ2-7
D: .
V: TRBV29-1
DNA: TGCAGCGCCCCCCGAGCCACCTACGAGCAGTACTTC
CDR3: CSAPRATYEQYF

size: .
J: TRBJ2-1
D: TRBD2
V: TRBV7-6
DNA: TGTGCCAGCAGCTTAGACTCCACGGGGAGGGCCCTTGGGGAGCAGTTCTTC
CDR3: CASSLDSTGRALGEQFF

size: .
J: TRBJ2-2
D: .
V: TRBV28
DNA: TGTGCCACCTGGCGAAACACCGGGGAGCTGTTTTTT
CDR3: CATWRNTGELFF

size: .
J: TRBJ1-6
D: .
V: TRBV30
DNA: TGTGCCTGGAGTACGGGCAGGGGATATAATTCACCCCTCCACTTT
CDR3: CAWSTGRGYNSPLHF

size: .
J: TRBJ2-1
D: TRBD2
V: TRBV19
DNA: TGTGCCAGTAGTGGCCCGACGGCGGGAGCCTACAATGAGCAGTTCTTC
CDR3: CASSGPTAGAYNEQFF

size: .
J: TRBJ2-3
D: .
V: TRBV19
DNA: TGTGCCAGTAGTCTCGATATTGGGGGCAAGACAGATACGCAGTATTTT
CDR3: CASSLDIGGKTDTQYF

size: .
J: TRBJ1-2
D: .
V: TRBV19
DNA: TGTGCCAGTTCCAATGTAGGCAGCAACTATGGCTACACCTTC
CDR3: CASSNVGSNYGYTF

size: .
J: TRBJ2-5
D: TRBD2
V: TRBV5-4
DNA: TGTGCCAGCAGCTTTAGCGGGAGGGAGGCAGAGACCCAGTACTTC
CDR3: CASSFSGREAETQYF

size: .
J: TRBJ2-7
D: TRBD2
V: TRBV5-6
DNA: TGTGCCAGCAGCCCAGGACTAGCGGGTTACGAGCAGTACTTC
CDR3: CASSPGLAGYEQYF

size: .
J: TRBJ2-1
D: .
V: TRBV6-1
DNA: TGTGCCAGCAGTGAAAGTTGGACCCCAAGGTACAATGAGCAGTTCTTC
CDR3: CASSESWTPRYNEQFF

size: once
J: TRBJ2-3
D: .
V: TRBV10-3
DNA: TGTGCCATCAGTTTCGAGGGGGGGAGCACAGATACGCAGTATTTT
CDR3: CAISFEGGSTDTQYF

size: .
J: TRBJ2-7
D: TRBD1
V: TRBV6-6
DNA: TGTGCCGGAGGGGGGACAGGGTCTGACGAGCAGTACTTC
CDR3: CAGGGTGSDEQYF